This T cell receptor beta chain stems from a study of blood T cell repertoires in COVID-19. Study details: Spain, Italy and the United States supplied samples that represented acute and convalescent COVID-19. In each case, the material was cDNA or gDNA derived from T cells, B-cell-depleted T cells, or PBMCs.

Individuals drawn from 24 US areas were roughly 18 to 89 years old. The table came from immunoSEQ multiplex PCR; TCRdb's copy has only in-frame clones and leaves some out. The table shows around 300,000 clones, with approximately 90% occurring only once. Material: PBMCs or T cells enriched from blood (not recorded which). This clonotype originated in a woman in her twenties or thirties who had recovered from COVID-19.

The CDR3 loop reads CATSDTSGTGAYEQYF. The DNA for the CDR3 is TGTGCCACCAGTGATACTTCCGGGACAGGGGCATACGAGCAGTACTTC. The chain uses TRBV24-1 and TRBJ2-7, with 10 nucleotides matching TRBD1. With V trimmed by 3 bases and J by 4 bases, 8 bases remained unmatched. Germline CDR1 KGHDR, CDR2 SFDVKD. The CDR3 spans 16 residues.